This is a list of T cell receptor beta chains from one sample in a study of blood T cell repertoires in COVID-19. Method: immunoSEQ multiplex PCR; TCRdb's copy keeps in-frame clones and lacks some. The table has a few hundred thousand clones, approximately 92% seen once. The sequenced material came from peripheral blood. These receptors were obtained from a woman aged 25 to 39 with COVID-19, enrolled during active disease. CDR3s include the opening cysteine and the closing phenylalanine or tryptophan. D genes are given only for firm matches. Clone sizes are given selectively: once, few, many, or a class where the clone is expanded.

D gene	clone size	V gene	J gene	CDR3 protein	CDR3 DNA
-	-	TRBV21-1	TRBJ2-1	CASSKYGTSGSRGNEQFF	TGTGCCAGCAGCAAATATGGGACTAGCGGGAGTAGGGGCAATGAGCAGTTCTTC
-	-	TRBV20-1	TRBJ2-1	CSASRRDEQFF	TGCAGTGCTAGCAGGCGGGATGAGCAGTTCTTC
TRBD2	once	TRBV4-1	TRBJ2-7	CASSQVAGVSYEQYF	TGCGCCAGCAGCCAAGTAGCGGGAGTAAGCTACGAGCAGTACTTC
-	-	TRBV5-8	TRBJ2-7	CASSLSGGGWTADEQYF	TGTGCCAGCAGCCTGTCTGGCGGGGGCTGGACAGCCGACGAGCAGTACTTC
-	-	TRBV7-2	TRBJ2-2	CALVGGTGELFF	TGTGCCCTCGTTGGGGGGACCGGGGAGCTGTTTTTT
TRBD1	-	TRBV30	TRBJ2-2	CAWSPSRTGTSGELFF	TGTGCCTGGAGTCCCTCTAGGACAGGGACTTCAGGGGAGCTGTTTTTT
-	-	TRBV19	TRBJ1-3	CASSFGQYSSGNTIYF	TGTGCCAGTAGTTTCGGACAGTACAGCTCTGGAAACACCATATATTTT
TRBD1	-	TRBV27	TRBJ2-2	CASSLWEQGRELFF	TGTGCCAGCAGTCTATGGGAACAGGGGCGGGAGCTGTTTTTT
TRBD1	-	TRBV6-1	TRBJ1-1	CASSEARTGKAFF	TGTGCCAGCAGTGAAGCGCGGACAGGAAAAGCTTTCTTT
-	few	TRBV30	TRBJ2-2	CAWSVTSPTGELFF	TGTGCCTGGAGTGTAACTAGTCCCACCGGGGAGCTGTTTTTT
-	-	TRBV4-1	TRBJ1-2	CASSQVGRTNYGYTF	TGCGCCAGCAGCCAAGTTGGAAGGACAAACTATGGCTACACCTTC
-	-	TRBV12-1	TRBJ1-3	CASSWGQRSSGNTIYF	TGTGCCAGCAGCTGGGGACAGCGAAGCTCTGGAAACACCATATATTTT
-	-	TRBV28	TRBJ2-1	CASSFLAANEQFF	TGTGCCAGCAGTTTTTTAGCGGCGAATGAGCAGTTCTTC
-	-	TRBV28	TRBJ1-4	CASSLFTGSEEKLFF	TGTGCCAGCAGTTTATTTACGGGTTCGGAAGAAAAACTGTTTTTT
TRBD2	-	TRBV19	TRBJ2-7	CASSIRPETSGSVDEQYF	TGTGCCAGTAGTATTCGGCCAGAGACTAGCGGGAGCGTAGACGAGCAGTACTTC
-	-	TRBV7-3	TRBJ2-5	CASSLKEGPRETQYF	TGTGCCAGCAGCTTAAAGGAGGGCCCGAGGGAGACCCAGTACTTC
TRBD1	-	TRBV28	TRBJ2-7	CASSFPPLRTGDSYEQYF	TGTGCCAGCAGTTTCCCCCCTCTTAGGACAGGGGACTCCTACGAGCAGTACTTC
TRBD2	-	TRBV4-1	TRBJ2-3	CASSQALAGVLDTQYF	TGCGCCAGCAGCCAAGCTTTAGCGGGAGTTCTAGATACGCAGTATTTT
-	-	TRBV3-1/TRBV3-2	TRBJ2-1	CASSQEGGVPYNEQFF	TGTGCCAGCAGCCAAGAGGGCGGGGTCCCCTACAATGAGCAGTTCTTC
-	once	TRBV7-9	TRBJ2-3	CASTRKPDTQYF	TGTGCCAGCACCCGAAAGCCAGATACGCAGTATTTT
-	-	TRBV7-6	TRBJ2-3	CASSSWAGTLPDTQYF	TGTGCCAGCAGCTCCTGGGCCGGGACTTTACCAGATACGCAGTATTTT
-	-	TRBV4-1	TRBJ1-2	CASSPGTWVTNYGYTF	TGCGCCAGCAGCCCCGGAACGTGGGTAACTAATTATGGCTACACCTTC
-	-	TRBV24-1	TRBJ2-2	CATSDFDNANTGELFF	TGTGCCACCAGTGATTTTGACAACGCGAACACCGGGGAGCTGTTTTTT
-	-	TRBV6-1	TRBJ1-5	CASSENSFSNQPQHF	TGTGCCAGCAGTGAAAACAGCTTTAGCAATCAGCCCCAGCATTTT
-	-	TRBV5-6	TRBJ1-1	CASSFPRLNTEAFF	TGTGCCAGCAGCTTCCCCCGTTTGAACACTGAAGCTTTCTTT
TRBD2	-	TRBV4-3	TRBJ2-1	CASSQGPAGIYNEQFF	TGCGCCAGCAGCCAAGGTCCAGCGGGGATTTACAATGAGCAGTTCTTC
-	-	TRBV6-5	TRBJ2-7	CASQQGYEQYF	TGTGCCAGCCAACAGGGTTACGAGCAGTACTTC
TRBD2	-	TRBV3-1/TRBV3-2	TRBJ2-7	CASSQMTSGRREQYF	TGTGCCAGCAGCCAAATGACTAGCGGGAGAAGGGAGCAGTACTTC
-	-	TRBV27	TRBJ2-7	CASSLSVETYEQYF	TGTGCCAGCAGTTTATCGGTAGAAACCTACGAGCAGTACTTC
TRBD2	-	TRBV9	TRBJ2-7	CASSAGLVYEQYF	TGTGCCAGCAGCGCCGGACTAGTATACGAGCAGTACTTC
-	-	TRBV6-5	TRBJ2-1	CASSPAGLSYNEQFF	TGTGCCAGCAGTCCCGCGGGACTCTCCTACAATGAGCAGTTCTTC
TRBD2	-	TRBV3-1/TRBV3-2	TRBJ2-7	CASSQTSGSGNEQYF	TGTGCCAGCAGCCAAACTAGCGGGAGTGGCAACGAGCAGTACTTC
-	-	TRBV7-3	TRBJ2-2	CASSLRQTPGELFF	TGTGCCAGCAGCTTAAGACAGACCCCGGGGGAGCTGTTTTTT
TRBD1	-	TRBV4-1	TRBJ1-2	CASSQDRGRGYTF	TGCGCCAGCAGCCAAGACAGGGGGCGAGGCTACACCTTC
TRBD1	-	TRBV7-9	TRBJ1-4	CASSPLGTGEAEKLFF	TGTGCCAGCAGTCCGTTGGGGACAGGGGAGGCTGAAAAACTGTTTTTT
TRBD1	-	TRBV9	TRBJ2-7	CASSVDTGGRSEQYF	TGTGCCAGCAGCGTAGATACAGGGGGGAGGTCGGAGCAGTACTTC
TRBD1	-	TRBV19	TRBJ1-2	CASGQGAYGYTF	TGTGCCAGCGGACAGGGGGCGTATGGCTACACCTTC
TRBD1	-	TRBV30	TRBJ1-5	CAWSPQGDQPQHF	TGTGCCTGGAGTCCCCAGGGGGATCAGCCCCAGCATTTT
TRBD1	-	TRBV5-1	TRBJ2-1	CASSQGQGVGTNNEQFF	TGCGCCAGCAGCCAAGGACAGGGTGTAGGAACGAACAATGAGCAGTTCTTC
-	-	TRBV5-4	TRBJ2-7	CASSLPGSSYEQYF	TGTGCCAGCAGCTTACCGGGAAGCTCCTACGAGCAGTACTTC